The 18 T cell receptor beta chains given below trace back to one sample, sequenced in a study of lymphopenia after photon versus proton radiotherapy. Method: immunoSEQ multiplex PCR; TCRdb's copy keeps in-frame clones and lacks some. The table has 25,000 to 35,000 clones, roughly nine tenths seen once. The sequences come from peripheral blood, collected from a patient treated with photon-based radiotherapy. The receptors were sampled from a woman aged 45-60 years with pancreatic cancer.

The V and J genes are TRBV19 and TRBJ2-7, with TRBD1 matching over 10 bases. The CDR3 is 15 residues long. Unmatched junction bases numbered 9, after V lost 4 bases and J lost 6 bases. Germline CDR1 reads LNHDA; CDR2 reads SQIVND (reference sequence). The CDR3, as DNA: TGTGCCAGTAGTACCACCGGGACAGGGGTTTCCGAGCAGTACTTC. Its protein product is CASSTTGTGVSEQYF. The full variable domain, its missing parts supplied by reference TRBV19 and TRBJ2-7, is DGGITQSPKYLFRKEGQNVTLSCEQNLNHDAMYWYRQDPGQGLRLIYYSQIVNDFQKGDIAEGYSVSREKKESFPLTVTSAQKNPTAFYLCASSTTGTGVSEQYFGPGTRLTVT.

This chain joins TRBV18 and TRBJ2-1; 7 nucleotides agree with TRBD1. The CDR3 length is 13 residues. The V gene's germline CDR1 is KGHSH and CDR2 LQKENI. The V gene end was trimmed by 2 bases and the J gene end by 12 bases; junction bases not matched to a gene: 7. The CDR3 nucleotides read TGTGCCAGCTCACCAGCCGACAGGGTAGTGCAGTTCTTC. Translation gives CASSPADRVVQFF.

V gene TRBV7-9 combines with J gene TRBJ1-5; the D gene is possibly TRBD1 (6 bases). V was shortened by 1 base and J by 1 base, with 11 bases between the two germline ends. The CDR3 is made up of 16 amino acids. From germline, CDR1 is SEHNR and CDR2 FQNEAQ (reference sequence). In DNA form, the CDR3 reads TGTGCCAGCAGCTTAGGGAACAGGGTAAGCAATCAGCCCCAGCATTTT. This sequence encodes CASSLGNRVSNQPQHF.

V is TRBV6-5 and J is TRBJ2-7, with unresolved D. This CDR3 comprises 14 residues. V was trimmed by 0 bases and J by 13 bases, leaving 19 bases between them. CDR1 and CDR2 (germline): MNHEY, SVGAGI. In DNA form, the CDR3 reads TGTGCCAGCAGTTACTCGATCGACACCCAACCCGTCTACTTC. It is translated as CASSYSIDTQPVYF.

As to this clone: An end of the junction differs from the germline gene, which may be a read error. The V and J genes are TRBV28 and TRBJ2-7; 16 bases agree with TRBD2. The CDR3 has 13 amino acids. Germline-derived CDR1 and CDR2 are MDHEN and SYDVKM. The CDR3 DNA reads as TGTGCCAGCAGTTGGGGACTAGCGGGAGGGGTAGACTTC. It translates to CASSWGLAGGVDF.

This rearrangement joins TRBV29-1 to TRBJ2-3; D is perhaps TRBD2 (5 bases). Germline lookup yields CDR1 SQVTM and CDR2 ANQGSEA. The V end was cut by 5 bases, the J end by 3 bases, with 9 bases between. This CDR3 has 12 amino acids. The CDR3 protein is CSVTGSTDTQYF. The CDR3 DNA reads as TGCAGCGTTACGGGGTCAACAGATACGCAGTATTTT.

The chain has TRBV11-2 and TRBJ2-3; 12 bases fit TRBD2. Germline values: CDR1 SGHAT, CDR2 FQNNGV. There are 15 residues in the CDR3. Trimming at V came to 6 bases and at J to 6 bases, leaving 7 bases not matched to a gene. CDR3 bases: TGTGCCAGCAGTTTACTAGCGGGAGGTTCTGATACGCAGTATTTT. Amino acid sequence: CASSLLAGGSDTQYF. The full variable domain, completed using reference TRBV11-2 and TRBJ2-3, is EAGVAQSPRYKIIEKRQSVAFWCNPISGHATLYWYQQILGQGPKLLIQFQNNGVVDDSQLPKDRFSAERLKGVDSTLKIQPAKLEDSAVYLCASSLLAGGSDTQYFGPGTRLTVL.

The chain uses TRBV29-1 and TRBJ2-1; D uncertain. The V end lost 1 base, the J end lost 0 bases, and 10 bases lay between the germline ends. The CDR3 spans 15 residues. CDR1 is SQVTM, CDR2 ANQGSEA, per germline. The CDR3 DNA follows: TGCAGCGTTGAAGGCGGACGCTTCTCCTACAATGAGCAGTTCTTC. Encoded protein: CSVEGGRFSYNEQFF.

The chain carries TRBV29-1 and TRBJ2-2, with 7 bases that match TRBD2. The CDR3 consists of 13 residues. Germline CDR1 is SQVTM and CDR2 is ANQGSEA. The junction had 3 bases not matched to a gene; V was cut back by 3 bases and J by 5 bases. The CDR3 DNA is TGCAGCGTTGACCGGGGAGGGACCGGGGAGCTGTTTTTT. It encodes CSVDRGGTGELFF.

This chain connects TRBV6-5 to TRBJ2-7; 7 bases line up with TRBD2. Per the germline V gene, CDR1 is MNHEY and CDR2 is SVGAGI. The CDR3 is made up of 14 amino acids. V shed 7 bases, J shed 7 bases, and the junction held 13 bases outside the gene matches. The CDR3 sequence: CASKAAGWSGEQYF. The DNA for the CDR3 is TGTGCCAGCAAGGCAGCGGGGTGGTCGGGTGAGCAGTACTTC.

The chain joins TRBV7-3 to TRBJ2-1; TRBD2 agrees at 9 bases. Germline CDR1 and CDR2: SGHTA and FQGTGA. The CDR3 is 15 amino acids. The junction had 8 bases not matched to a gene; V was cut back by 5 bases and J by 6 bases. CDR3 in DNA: TGTGCCAGCAGCCCTAAGGCGGGAGGGCCCAATGAGCAGTTCTTC. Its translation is CASSPKAGGPNEQFF.

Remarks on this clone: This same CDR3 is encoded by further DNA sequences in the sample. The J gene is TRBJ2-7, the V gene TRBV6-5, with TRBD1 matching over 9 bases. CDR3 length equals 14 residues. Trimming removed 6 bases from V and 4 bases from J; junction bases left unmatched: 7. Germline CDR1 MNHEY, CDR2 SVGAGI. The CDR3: CASSPGQGRYEQYF. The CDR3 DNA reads TGTGCCAGCAGCCCGGGACAGGGCAGGTACGAGCAGTACTTC.

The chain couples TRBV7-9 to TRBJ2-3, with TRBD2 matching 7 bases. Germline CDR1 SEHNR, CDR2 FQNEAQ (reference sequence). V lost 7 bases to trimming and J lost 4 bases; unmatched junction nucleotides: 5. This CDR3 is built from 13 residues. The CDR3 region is CASNPREPDTQYF. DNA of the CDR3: TGTGCCAGCAACCCGCGGGAGCCAGATACGCAGTATTTT.

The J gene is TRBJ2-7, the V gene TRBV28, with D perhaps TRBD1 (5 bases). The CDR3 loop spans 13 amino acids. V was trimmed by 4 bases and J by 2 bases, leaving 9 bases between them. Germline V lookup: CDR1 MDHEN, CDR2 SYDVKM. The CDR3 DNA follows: TGTGCCAGCAGTTCAGGGCCAGCCTACGAGCAGTACTTC. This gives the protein CASSSGPAYEQYF.

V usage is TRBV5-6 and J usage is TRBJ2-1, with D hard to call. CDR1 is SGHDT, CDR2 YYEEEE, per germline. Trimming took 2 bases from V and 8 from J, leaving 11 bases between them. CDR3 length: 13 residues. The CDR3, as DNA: TGTGCCAGCAGCTTTTACTGGGGTGATGAGCAGTTCTTC. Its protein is CASSFYWGDEQFF. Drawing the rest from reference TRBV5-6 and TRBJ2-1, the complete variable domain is DAGVTQSPTHLIKTRGQQVTLRCSPKSGHDTVSWYQQALGQGPQFIFQYYEEEERQRGNFPDRFSGHQFPNYSSELNVNALLLGDSALYLCASSFYWGDEQFFGPGTRLTVL.

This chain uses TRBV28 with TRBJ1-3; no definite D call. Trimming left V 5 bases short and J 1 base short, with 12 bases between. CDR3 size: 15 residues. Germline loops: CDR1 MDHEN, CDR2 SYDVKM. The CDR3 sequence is CASSPPVGSGNTIYF. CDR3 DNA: TGTGCCAGCAGTCCCCCAGTAGGGTCTGGAAACACCATATATTTT.

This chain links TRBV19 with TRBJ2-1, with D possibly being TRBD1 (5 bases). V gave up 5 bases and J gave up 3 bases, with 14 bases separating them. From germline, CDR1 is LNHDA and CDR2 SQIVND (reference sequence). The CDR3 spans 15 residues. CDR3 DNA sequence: TGTGCCAGTAGTCCGACAGATGCCGGCTACAATGAGCAGTTCTTC. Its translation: CASSPTDAGYNEQFF.

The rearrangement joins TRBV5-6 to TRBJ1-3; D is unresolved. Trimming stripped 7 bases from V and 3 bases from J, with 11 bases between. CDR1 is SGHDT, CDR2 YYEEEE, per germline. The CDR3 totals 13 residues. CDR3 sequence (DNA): TGTGCCAGCTCCCCCGTGGGTGGAAACACCATATATTTT. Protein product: CASSPVGGNTIYF. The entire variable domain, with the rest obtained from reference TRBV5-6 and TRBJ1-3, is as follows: DAGVTQSPTHLIKTRGQQVTLRCSPKSGHDTVSWYQQALGQGPQFIFQYYEEEERQRGNFPDRFSGHQFPNYSSELNVNALLLGDSALYLCASSPVGGNTIYFGEGSWLTVV.